This TCR beta chain is from a study of T cells after yellow fever vaccination. Study-level findings and limits: When the response was secondary, it was weaker but reached its peak faster, day 5 versus 15. Most clones from primary vaccination resurfaced after the booster (roughly 96% CD4, over 85% CD8).

Universal primer sites and UMIs were introduced during 5'RACE template-switching synthesis of TCR cDNA. TCRdb recomputed calls from the 5' RACE reads with MiXCR, one row per CDR3 protein. The table shows 620,000 or so distinct CDR3 sequences, with approximately 13% occurring only once. Details on this clonotype: Antigen: not known. Germline is not matched at one junction end, which may reflect a read error.

This CDR3 region has 13 residues. Germline CDR1 reads ENHRY; CDR2 reads SYGVKD. The origin of this receptor is a man aged 30 to 39 who received the YFV17D yellow fever vaccine. The sample consisted of PBMCs, taken on the day of the yellow fever booster vaccination. The chain employs TRBV10-3 and TRBJ2-1; D call uncertain. The DNA of the CDR3 is TGTGCCACCGAGTCCGGCGCCCGCAATGAGCAGTTATTC. Translation: CATESGARNEQLF.